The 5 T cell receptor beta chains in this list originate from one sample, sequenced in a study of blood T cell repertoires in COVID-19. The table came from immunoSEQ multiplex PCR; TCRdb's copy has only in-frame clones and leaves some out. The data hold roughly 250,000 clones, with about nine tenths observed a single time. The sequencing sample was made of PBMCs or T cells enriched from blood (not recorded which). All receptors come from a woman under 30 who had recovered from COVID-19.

The CDR3 nucleotides are TGTGCCAGCTCACCAACGACAGAGAACTATGGCTACACCTTC. Protein: CASSPTTENYGYTF. The V gene is TRBV18, the J gene TRBJ1-2; D might be TRBD1 (5 bases). Trimming took off 2 bases at V and 2 bases at J, with 9 bases between the two ends. This CDR3 contains 14 residues. In germline, CDR1 is KGHSH, CDR2 LQKENI.

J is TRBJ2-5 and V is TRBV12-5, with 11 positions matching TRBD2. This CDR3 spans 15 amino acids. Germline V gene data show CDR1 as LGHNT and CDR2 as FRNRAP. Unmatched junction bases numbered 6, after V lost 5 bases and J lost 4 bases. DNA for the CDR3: TGTGCTAGTGGTAGGGGACTAGCGGAAGGAGAGACCCAGTACTTC. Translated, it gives CASGRGLAEGETQYF.

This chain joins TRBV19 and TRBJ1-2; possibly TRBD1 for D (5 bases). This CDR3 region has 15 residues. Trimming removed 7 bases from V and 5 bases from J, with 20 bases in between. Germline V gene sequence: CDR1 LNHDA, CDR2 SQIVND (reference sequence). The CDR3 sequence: CASMPPGQGGYGYTF. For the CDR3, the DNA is TGTGCCAGTATGCCCCCAGGGCAGGGAGGGTATGGCTACACCTTC. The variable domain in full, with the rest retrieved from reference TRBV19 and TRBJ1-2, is DGGITQSPKYLFRKEGQNVTLSCEQNLNHDAMYWYRQDPGQGLRLIYYSQIVNDFQKGDIAEGYSVSREKKESFPLTVTSAQKNPTAFYLCASMPPGQGGYGYTFGSGTRLTVV.

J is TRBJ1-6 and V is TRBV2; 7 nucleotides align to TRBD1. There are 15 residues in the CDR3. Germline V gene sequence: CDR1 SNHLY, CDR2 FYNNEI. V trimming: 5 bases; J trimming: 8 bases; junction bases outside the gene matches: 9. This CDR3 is CASSNEGARDSPLHF. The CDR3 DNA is TGTGCCAGCAGTAATGAGGGGGCGCGTGATTCACCCCTCCACTTT.

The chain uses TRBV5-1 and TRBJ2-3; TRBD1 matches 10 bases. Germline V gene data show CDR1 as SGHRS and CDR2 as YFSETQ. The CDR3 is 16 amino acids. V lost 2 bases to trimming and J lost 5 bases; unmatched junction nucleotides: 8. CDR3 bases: TGCGCCAGCAGCTTTTCTCCGGGACAGGGGCGAGATACGCAGTATTTT. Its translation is CASSFSPGQGRDTQYF.